The 11 T cell receptor beta chains below all came from one sample that was sequenced in a study of blood T cell repertoires in COVID-19. Generated by immunoSEQ multiplex PCR, the TCRdb table keeps only in-frame clones and is missing some. The repertoire has about 88,000 clones, approximately 91% of them found once; the top ten carry 2.5% to 3.5%. Sequencing used peripheral blood. These receptors were obtained from a woman older than 75 with acute or convalescent COVID-19.

The chain couples TRBV2 to TRBJ2-5; TRBD2 might be the D (6 bases). This CDR3 has 14 amino acids. V was trimmed by 1 base and J by 4 bases, leaving 10 bases between them. Germline V gives CDR1 SNHLY, CDR2 FYNNEI. CDR3 protein: CASSEGWGGETQYF. Written as DNA, the CDR3 is TGTGCCAGCAGTGAAGGCTGGGGAGGAGAGACCCAGTACTTC.

Here the CDR3 DNA reads TGTGCCAGCAGTTTCTATATTATCCAGGGCCCTGGAAACACCATATATTTT. This encodes CASSFYIIQGPGNTIYF. This rearrangement joins TRBV28 to TRBJ1-3; a possible D gene is TRBD1 (5 bases). V was trimmed by 3 bases and J by 2 bases, leaving 17 bases between them. This CDR3 has 17 residues. Per germline, CDR1 MDHEN and CDR2 SYDVKM.

This clone was recorded only once. The chain combines TRBV6-5 with TRBJ1-1, with a weak D call TRBD1 (5 bases). CDR1 is MNHEY and CDR2 is SVGAGI in the germline V gene. This CDR3 has 15 residues. V lost 1 base and J lost 0, with 9 bases in between. CDR3 in DNA: TGTGCCAGCAGTTACTTCAGGGTGGTGAACACTGAAGCTTTCTTT. It yields the protein CASSYFRVVNTEAFF.

V is TRBV5-1 and J is TRBJ2-1; 8 bases are a match to TRBD1. Looked up from germline, CDR1 is SGHRS and CDR2 is YFSETQ. V gave up 4 bases and J gave up 8 bases; unmatched junction bases: 11. This CDR3 has 15 residues. The CDR3 DNA sequence: TGCGCCAGCAGCATAGGACAGGGCTGGGGCGATGAGCAGTTCTTC. Translating it yields CASSIGQGWGDEQFF.

This clone appeared once. V gene TRBV9 combines with J gene TRBJ1-1; no definite D call. CDR1 is SGDLS and CDR2 is YYNGEE in the germline V gene. The V end was cut by 1 base, the J end by 4 bases, with 11 bases between. CDR3 size: 14 residues. As DNA, the CDR3 is TGTGCCAGCAGCGTATACTCGGGTCTCACTGAAGCTTTCTTT. Amino acids: CASSVYSGLTEAFF.

The V gene is TRBV5-5, the J gene TRBJ1-5; 9 positions agree with TRBD1. The CDR3 is 17 amino acids. CDR1 SGHKS and CDR2 YYEKEE come from the germline V gene (reference sequence). The trim removed 4 bases at V and 6 bases at J, leaving 14 bases unmatched. The CDR3 is CASSPLGGQGNPQPQHF. The CDR3 DNA follows: TGTGCCAGCAGCCCTTTGGGGGGACAGGGAAATCCTCAGCCCCAGCATTTT.

This sequence joins TRBV5-4 and TRBJ2-2; TRBD1 agrees at 8 bases. The germline V gene encodes CDR1 SGHNT and CDR2 YYREEE (reference sequence). The CDR3 consists of 15 residues. Losses at the gene ends were 4 bases for V and 7 bases for J; bases not matched to a gene: 9. The CDR3 reads CASSITDRDIGELFF. The CDR3 bases are TGTGCCAGCAGCATAACGGACAGGGACATCGGGGAGCTGTTTTTT.

V usage is TRBV3-1 (or the pseudogene TRBV3-2) and J usage is TRBJ2-7, with TRBD1 as a possible D gene (5 bases). V was pared by 0 bases and J by 3 bases, with 12 bases between. Germline V gene data show CDR1 as LGHDT and CDR2 as YNNKEL (reference sequence). The CDR3 contains 15 residues. This chain's CDR3 is CASSQDRVTFYEQYF. The CDR3, as DNA: TGTGCCAGCAGCCAAGACAGGGTCACCTTCTACGAGCAGTACTTC.

The chain links TRBV7-2 to TRBJ2-1; 7 nucleotides align to TRBD2. The CDR3 contains 14 residues. Germline trimming cut 3 bases from V and 5 bases from J; bases unmatched to any gene: 4. Per the germline V gene, CDR1 is SGHTA and CDR2 is FQGNSA. Here the CDR3 DNA reads TGTGCCAGCAGCTTGAGCGGGGTGAACAATGAGCAGTTCTTC. This sequence encodes CASSLSGVNNEQFF.

The rearrangement joins TRBV7-9 to TRBJ1-2; D unclear. Germline CDR1 and CDR2: SEHNR and FQNEAQ (reference sequence). CDR3 size: 16 residues. Trimming removed 4 bases at V and 8 bases at J, with 23 bases between. DNA of the CDR3: TGTGCCAGCAGCTCCCCCGGGATTTCGAATCGTGGCGGCTACACCTTC. Its translation: CASSSPGISNRGGYTF.

V usage is TRBV11-2 and J usage is TRBJ1-3; D ambiguous. V gave up 1 base and J gave up 0 bases, with 7 bases separating them. The V gene's germline CDR1 is SGHAT and CDR2 FQNNGV. The CDR3 runs to 15 residues. CDR3 DNA: TGTGCCAGCAGCTTAGGCGGGGTCTCTGGAAACACCATATATTTT. It is translated as CASSLGGVSGNTIYF.